This TCR beta chain came from a study of T cells in narcolepsy. Trimming removed 1 base from V and 1 base from J, with 12 bases in between. The CDR3 runs to 15 residues. The germline gives CDR1 GTSNPN, CDR2 SVGIG (reference sequence). Profiled with immunoSEQ multiplex PCR; TCRdb holds only in-frame clones, not every one. This sample carries about 34,000 clones, around 86% of them seen once, and the ten largest clones take roughly 2.5%. The sequence was collected from a human donor with narcolepsy. Sequencing was done on a sample of CD45RA- memory CD4+ T cells from PBMCs. The chain is built from TRBV30 and TRBJ2-3, with D perhaps TRBD2 (5 bases). CDR3 DNA: TGTGCCTGGAGTGGGACTGACACGGGCACAGATACGCAGTATTTT. Translated: CAWSGTDTGTDTQYF.